This T cell receptor beta chain was sequenced during a study of shared clonotypes between healthy human individuals. In regard to this clone: Other DNA sequences in the sample encode the same CDR3.

Per the original methods: Sequence data from immunoSEQ were junction-only and lacked quality scores; consequently, filtering differed. Sequencing used immunoSEQ multiplex PCR; TCRdb keeps in-frame clones, though not all of them. V, J and clone size were drawn from that table, and D and trimming were deduced from the DNA. The repertoire holds some 2.3 million clones, approximately 93% seen once, with 0.39% in the top ten. This sequence originates from a man aged 18 to 29 in good health. Some clones in this sample may be carry-over from other donors' samples. Input material: naive CD4+ T cells from PBMCs. Subset of the sample: CD45RA+ positively selected.

CDR3 bases: TGTGCCAGCAGCCTAGGGACTAGCGGGTACAATGAGCAGTTCTTC. Translating it yields CASSLGTSGYNEQFF. This chain uses TRBV28 with TRBJ2-1; 12 bases fit TRBD2. Germline CDR1 reads MDHEN; CDR2 reads SYDVKM. CDR3 length equals 15 residues. The V segment lost 6 bases and the J segment 4 bases; nucleotides outside the gene matches: 4.